This T cell receptor (beta chain) was observed in a study of metastatic and nonmetastatic thyroid tumors (dated by TCRdb to between 2020 and 2021). Describing the broader study: The researchers compared repertoires between peripheral blood samples and tumor or nodule tissue samples from patients with malignant or benign thyroid disease. The paper as a whole reports these results and caveats: In both blood and tumor samples, TCR beta diversity was reported to be significantly higher in malignant tumors than in benign nodules.

To prepare the library, PCR was applied. The data were produced on an Illumina HiSeq 4000. High-throughput sequencing was used to profile the TCR beta-chain CDR3 region of every patient. The authors' pipeline ran thus. The researchers built a classifier to tell apart papillary thyroid cancer patients with distant metastasis, based on CDR3 differences among clinicopathological groups. The Shannon index was used to measure repertoire diversity, and the Morisita-Horn index was used to measure how similar tumor and blood repertoires were. TCRdb redid the processing of the public reads, applying fastp at Q25 and MiXCR, and retained in-frame beta chains. The V and J calls were determined by TCRdb, not by the authors. The sample data list tens of thousands of clones, and roughly 24% of these were observed just once. Around 20% of the sample belongs to the ten largest clones. Via the germline V gene (reference sequence), CDR1 is LNHDA and CDR2 SQIVND. From the cysteine through the phenylalanine, the CDR3 covers 14 amino acids. The read is trimmed to its CDR3 DNA, 42 bases read in frame from base 1. V gives up 3 bases and J gives up 8 bases, and the segment between their germline ends measures 13 bases.

None of the patients had been given any treatment before thyroid surgery. Patient clinical samples collected from about 2011 to 2018 were retrospectively analysed using T-cell receptor beta sequencing. This clone was observed at least ten times. It has no known antigen specificity. No clone much larger than this one lies a single base away; base qualities are absent. Sequences were obtained from blood. The chain couples TRBV19 to TRBJ1-4, and TRBD1 may be the D gene, going by 6 matching bases. This TCR was recovered from a male donor with papillary thyroid cancer or a benign thyroid nodule (not recorded which). Some clones in this sample may be carry-over from other donors' samples. The CDR3 is CASSMSQGREKLFF. Read as DNA, the sequence is TGTGCCAGTAGTATGTCACAGGGAAGGGAAAAACTGTTTTTT.